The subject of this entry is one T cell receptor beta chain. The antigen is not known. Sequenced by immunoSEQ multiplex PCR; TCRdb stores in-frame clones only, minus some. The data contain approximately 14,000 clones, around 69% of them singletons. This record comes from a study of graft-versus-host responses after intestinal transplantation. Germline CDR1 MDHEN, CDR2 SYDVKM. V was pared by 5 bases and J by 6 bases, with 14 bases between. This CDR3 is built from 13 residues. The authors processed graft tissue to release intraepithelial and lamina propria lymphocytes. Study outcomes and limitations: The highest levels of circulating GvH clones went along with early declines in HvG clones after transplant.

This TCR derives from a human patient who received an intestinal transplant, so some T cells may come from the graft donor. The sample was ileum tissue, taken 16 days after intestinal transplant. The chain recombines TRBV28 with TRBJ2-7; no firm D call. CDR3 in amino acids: CASSLENPPEQYF. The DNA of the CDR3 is TGTGCCAGCAGTCTAGAGAATCCACCCGAGCAGTACTTC. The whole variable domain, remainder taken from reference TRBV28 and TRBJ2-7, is DVKVTQSSRYLVKRTGEKVFLECVQDMDHENMFWYRQDPGLGLRLIYFSYDVKMKEKGDIPEGYSVSREKKERFSLILESASTNQTSMYLCASSLENPPEQYFGPGTRLTVT.